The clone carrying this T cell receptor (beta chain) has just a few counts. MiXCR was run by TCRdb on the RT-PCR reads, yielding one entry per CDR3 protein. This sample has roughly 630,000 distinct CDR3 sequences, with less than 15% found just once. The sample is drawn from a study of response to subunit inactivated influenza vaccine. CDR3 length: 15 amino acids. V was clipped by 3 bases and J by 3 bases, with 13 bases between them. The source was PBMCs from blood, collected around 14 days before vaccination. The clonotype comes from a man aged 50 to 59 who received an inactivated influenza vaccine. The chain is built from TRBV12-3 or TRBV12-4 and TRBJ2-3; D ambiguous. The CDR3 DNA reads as TGTGCCAGCAGTTTGCGGCTCACTGGGACAGATACGCAGTATTTT. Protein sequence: CASSLRLTGTDTQYF.